This T cell receptor (beta chain) derives from a study of control samples from healthy donors and cancer patients. V lost 3 bases, J lost 1 base, and 13 bases lay in between. CDR1 is SGHRS and CDR2 is YFSETQ in the germline V gene. The CDR3 has 15 amino acids. Sequencing used immunoSEQ multiplex PCR; TCRdb keeps in-frame clones, though not all of them. The sample includes around 72,000 clones, 75% to 90% of them seen just once. The chain combines TRBV5-1 with TRBJ1-1; D is undetermined. Sample: blood. The receptor comes from a man aged 50-59 years in good health. CDR3 DNA sequence: TGCGCCAGCAGCTCCACCTGGGCAGGGAACACTGAAGCTTTCTTT. Its translation: CASSSTWAGNTEAFF.